Listed below are T cell receptor beta chains from one sample, sequenced in a study of CD8 T cells in Susac syndrome. TCRdb recomputed calls from the immunoSEQ multiplex PCR reads with MiXCR, one row per CDR3 protein. The repertoire holds 130,000 or so distinct CDR3 sequences, with 85% to 95% as singletons. Material for sequencing was CD8+ T cells from PBMCs. These receptors came from a human donor with Susac syndrome. CDR3s include the opening cysteine and the closing phenylalanine or tryptophan. Fields, in order: V gene, clone size, J gene, CDR3 protein. Part of the rows lack a size; the others show once, few, many or a class for expanded clones.

v_call: TRBV30
clone_size: -
j_call: TRBJ2-5
cdr3_aa: CAWSVVAVQETQYF

v_call: TRBV27
clone_size: once
j_call: TRBJ1-1
cdr3_aa: CASSLSAGGTTEAFF

v_call: TRBV6-5
clone_size: -
j_call: TRBJ2-1
cdr3_aa: CASSPPSGGAIEQFF

v_call: TRBV25-1
clone_size: -
j_call: TRBJ1-4
cdr3_aa: CASSDRRENEKLFF

v_call: TRBV20-1
clone_size: -
j_call: TRBJ2-7
cdr3_aa: CSARAFLGQSLYEQYF

v_call: TRBV29-1
clone_size: -
j_call: TRBJ2-5
cdr3_aa: CSVKETQYF

v_call: TRBV4-1
clone_size: -
j_call: TRBJ1-2
cdr3_aa: CASSQDHKTSSNYGYTF

v_call: TRBV7-8
clone_size: -
j_call: TRBJ2-7
cdr3_aa: CASSWGNEQYF

v_call: TRBV7-9
clone_size: -
j_call: TRBJ2-5
cdr3_aa: CASAGHGEETQYF

v_call: TRBV15
clone_size: -
j_call: TRBJ1-2
cdr3_aa: CATSRDRTAEGYTF

v_call: TRBV7-9
clone_size: -
j_call: TRBJ1-2
cdr3_aa: CASSPPSGGYTF

v_call: TRBV27
clone_size: -
j_call: TRBJ2-3
cdr3_aa: CASSLSLPDTQYF

v_call: TRBV4-1
clone_size: -
j_call: TRBJ1-4
cdr3_aa: CASSQRVNEKLFF

v_call: TRBV6-5
clone_size: -
j_call: TRBJ2-7
cdr3_aa: CASSYSRGLGGEQYF

v_call: TRBV3-1
clone_size: -
j_call: TRBJ2-1
cdr3_aa: CASSPDRDTLFSSYNEQFF

v_call: TRBV7-6
clone_size: -
j_call: TRBJ2-1
cdr3_aa: CASSLDLRGGGNEQFF

v_call: TRBV2
clone_size: -
j_call: TRBJ1-1
cdr3_aa: CASSGMRIPNTEAFF

v_call: TRBV20-1
clone_size: -
j_call: TRBJ2-3
cdr3_aa: CSARGGQGVSDTQYF

v_call: TRBV4-1
clone_size: once
j_call: TRBJ2-5
cdr3_aa: CASSQVGGAGVETQYF

v_call: TRBV6-2/TRBV6-3
clone_size: -
j_call: TRBJ1-4
cdr3_aa: CASSYSGYGGKLFF

v_call: TRBV24-1
clone_size: -
j_call: TRBJ2-7
cdr3_aa: CATSDLHRRRGDYEQYF

v_call: TRBV29-1
clone_size: -
j_call: TRBJ2-1
cdr3_aa: CSVGIGTGKFF

v_call: TRBV12-3/TRBV12-4
clone_size: -
j_call: TRBJ2-5
cdr3_aa: CASSSTGVLGTQYF

v_call: TRBV20-1
clone_size: -
j_call: TRBJ2-5
cdr3_aa: CSARGPSVGETQYF

v_call: TRBV19
clone_size: -
j_call: TRBJ1-1
cdr3_aa: CASSMTSYTEAFF

v_call: TRBV7-9
clone_size: -
j_call: TRBJ1-4
cdr3_aa: CASSRPYKNEKLFF

v_call: TRBV29-1
clone_size: -
j_call: TRBJ2-2
cdr3_aa: CSVWGNGELFF

v_call: TRBV16
clone_size: -
j_call: TRBJ1-4
cdr3_aa: CASSRGGGDEKLFF

v_call: TRBV27
clone_size: -
j_call: TRBJ1-2
cdr3_aa: CASSLSTASTSNYGYTF

v_call: TRBV29-1
clone_size: -
j_call: TRBJ1-1
cdr3_aa: CSVEGRGATETEAFF

v_call: TRBV4-1
clone_size: -
j_call: TRBJ1-2
cdr3_aa: CASSLGEANYGYTF

v_call: TRBV29-1
clone_size: -
j_call: TRBJ1-2
cdr3_aa: CSGMTRGGNYGYTF

v_call: TRBV29-1
clone_size: -
j_call: TRBJ1-4
cdr3_aa: CSVELDRGEKLFF

v_call: TRBV13
clone_size: -
j_call: TRBJ1-2
cdr3_aa: CASSLTATEGYTF

v_call: TRBV5-6
clone_size: -
j_call: TRBJ1-5
cdr3_aa: CASSLFGSQPQHF

v_call: TRBV12-3/TRBV12-4
clone_size: -
j_call: TRBJ2-4
cdr3_aa: CASSLGAQNIQYF

v_call: TRBV29-1
clone_size: -
j_call: TRBJ1-1
cdr3_aa: CSVEESTPVFPEAFF

v_call: TRBV6-5
clone_size: -
j_call: TRBJ2-2
cdr3_aa: CASSSKPTETNTGELFF

v_call: TRBV9
clone_size: -
j_call: TRBJ2-5
cdr3_aa: CASSPGGGTETQYF